These T cell receptor beta chains were read from a single sample in a study of cytomegalovirus exposure and HLA in healthy donors. Method: immunoSEQ multiplex PCR; TCRdb's copy keeps in-frame clones and lacks some. The sample consists of 130,000 to 150,000 clones, about 91% of them appearing once. Sequenced: PBMCs. Source of these receptors: a woman younger than 35 in good health and CMV-seropositive. CDR3s include the opening cysteine and the closing phenylalanine or tryptophan. A D gene is named only where the DNA matches it firmly. Rows give clone size only sometimes, using once, few, many, or a class for an expanded clone.

d_gene	abundance	v_gene	j_gene	CDR3nt	CDR3aa
TRBD1	.	TRBV30	TRBJ2-7	TGTGCCTGGAACAGGGGTATGACGGAAAACTTC	CAWNRGMTENF
TRBD1	.	TRBV7-9	TRBJ2-5	TGTGCCAGCAGCTACCGGGACAGCTGGGACCAAGAGACCCAGTACTTC	CASSYRDSWDQETQYF
.	.	TRBV4-1	TRBJ1-2	TGCGCCAGCAGCCAACCCACTCGAAGGACAGCCTATGGCTACACCTTC	CASSQPTRRTAYGYTF
TRBD2	.	TRBV6-5	TRBJ2-4	TGTGCCAGCAGTCCTAGCGGGGGCCCCGGAAACATTCAGTACTTC	CASSPSGGPGNIQYF
.	.	TRBV19	TRBJ1-5	TGTGCCAGTAGTATCCTATATCAGCCCCAGCATTTT	CASSILYQPQHF
.	.	TRBV6-1	TRBJ1-3	TGTGCCAGCAGTGACCAGGGGTTTTTTGGAAACACCATATATTTT	CASSDQGFFGNTIYF
.	.	TRBV2	TRBJ2-6	TGTGCCTCCCAGGAAGGACAGTCCAGCTCTGGGGCCAACGTCCTGACTTTC	CASQEGQSSSGANVLTF
.	.	TRBV5-1	TRBJ1-6	TGCGCCAGCAGCTTGGAGGACAGTTTTAGTTCACCCCTCCACTTT	CASSLEDSFSSPLHF
.	.	TRBV7-3	TRBJ2-5	TGTGCCAGCAGCCCGGGACATAAAGAGACCCAGTACTTC	CASSPGHKETQYF
TRBD2	once	TRBV18	TRBJ2-5	TGTGCCAGCTCACCACCGGGACTAGCGGGGGGCCAAGAGACCCAGTACTTC	CASSPPGLAGGQETQYF
.	.	TRBV27	TRBJ2-6	TGTGCCAGCAGTTCCCTAGGCTCTGGGGCCAACGTCCTGACTTTC	CASSSLGSGANVLTF
.	.	TRBV5-8	TRBJ2-6	TGTGCCAGCAGCTTGTTGGGGGAGGCTGGGGCCAACGTCCTGACTTTC	CASSLLGEAGANVLTF
.	few	TRBV27	TRBJ1-6	TGTGCCAGCAGTGTCCAGGGGATTTCCTTTTCACCCCTCCACTTT	CASSVQGISFSPLHF
.	.	TRBV29-1	TRBJ1-1	TGCAGCGTTGTGTCCGTCAGGGTCGGGTTCACTGAAGCTTTCTTT	CSVVSVRVGFTEAFF
TRBD2	once	TRBV27	TRBJ2-1	TGTGCCAGCAGTAACATCGGACTAGCGGTTTACAATGAGCAGTTCTTC	CASSNIGLAVYNEQFF
TRBD2	.	TRBV6-6	TRBJ2-1	TGTGCCAGCAGTCTCTCTACTAGCGGGGCTATTGAGCAGTTCTTC	CASSLSTSGAIEQFF
.	.	TRBV4-1	TRBJ1-2	TGCGCCAGCAGCCAGACCTTTCGGACATTACCCGGCTACACCTTC	CASSQTFRTLPGYTF
.	.	TRBV5-6	TRBJ2-4	TGTGCCAGCAGCAACAGGGTATGGCTAGCCAAAAACATTCAGTACTTC	CASSNRVWLAKNIQYF
TRBD1	.	TRBV19	TRBJ1-5	TGTGCCAGTAGTATGACAGGGAATAGCAATCAGCCCCAGCATTTT	CASSMTGNSNQPQHF
.	.	TRBV9	TRBJ2-5	TGTGCCAGCAGCGGAGGCAGTGGGTGGCGAGAGACCCAGTACTTC	CASSGGSGWRETQYF
.	.	TRBV28	TRBJ1-6	TGTGCCAGCAGTGCCCCGGAGAGGCCGAGCTCACCCCTCCACTTT	CASSAPERPSSPLHF
TRBD1	.	TRBV19	TRBJ2-7	TGTGCCAGTAGCTCCGGGACAGGTAGTTACGAGCAGTACTTC	CASSSGTGSYEQYF
TRBD2	.	TRBV4-1	TRBJ2-1	TGCGCCAGCCGACAAGGACTAGCGGGTTTAATCTTC	CASRQGLAGLIF
.	.	TRBV19	TRBJ1-3	TGTGCCAGTAGTATCCTCCAGGGCACGGCAGGAAACACCATATATTTT	CASSILQGTAGNTIYF
.	.	TRBV7-8	TRBJ1-1	TGTGCCAGCAGCTCCGTTCCCTTGAAGGGACAGAACACTGAAGCTTTCTTT	CASSSVPLKGQNTEAFF
TRBD2	.	TRBV11-2	TRBJ2-2	TGTGCCAGCAGCTTATCTAGCGGGGTCGCGGGCACCGGGGAGCTGTTTTTT	CASSLSSGVAGTGELFF
.	.	TRBV5-8	TRBJ2-7	TGTGCCAGCGCGGAGTACGAGCAGTACTTC	CASAEYEQYF
.	.	TRBV5-6	TRBJ2-5	TGTGCCAGCAGCTTGGGGGAGCTGGGAGAGACCCAGTACTTC	CASSLGELGETQYF
TRBD1	.	TRBV12-5	TRBJ1-1	TGTGCTAGTGGCACCGGGACAGTGAACACTGAAGCTTTCTTT	CASGTGTVNTEAFF
TRBD1	once	TRBV29-1	TRBJ1-1	TGCAGCGTTCCCCCGGCAGGGGGCATGGAAGCTTTCTTT	CSVPPAGGMEAFF
TRBD2	.	TRBV7-9	TRBJ2-3	TGTGCCAGCAGCTTGCGGGGGGGCCCGGATACGCAGTATTTT	CASSLRGGPDTQYF
TRBD1	.	TRBV4-2	TRBJ2-7	TGTGCCAGCAGCCAAGTTCAGCCGGGACAGGGCTACGAGCAGTACTTC	CASSQVQPGQGYEQYF
TRBD2	.	TRBV6-5	TRBJ2-7	TGTGCCAGCAAAACTAGCGGGTTCTACGAGCAGTACTTC	CASKTSGFYEQYF
.	.	TRBV15	TRBJ1-1	TGTGCCACCAGCAGAGATGTCAGGGGTCGGAACACTGAAGCTTTCTTT	CATSRDVRGRNTEAFF
TRBD1	.	TRBV7-6	TRBJ2-1	TGTGCCAGCAGCTCCCGGACAGGGGGCGCCTACAATGAGCAGTTCTTC	CASSSRTGGAYNEQFF
.	.	TRBV30	TRBJ2-6	TGTGCCTGGAGTAGAAGGGGTTACTCTGGGGCCAACGTCCTGACTTTC	CAWSRRGYSGANVLTF
.	once	TRBV29-1	TRBJ1-2	TGCAGCGTTGTCACCGGGAACTATGGCTACACCTTC	CSVVTGNYGYTF
TRBD1	.	TRBV5-4	TRBJ2-2	TGTGCCAGCAGAGGGTTTGGACAGGACCCTACGAACACCGGGGAGCTGTTTTTT	CASRGFGQDPTNTGELFF
.	.	TRBV7-2	TRBJ1-4	TGTGCCAGCAGCTTAGTCACAGGCCTTAATGAAAAACTGTTTTTT	CASSLVTGLNEKLFF
TRBD2	.	TRBV9	TRBJ2-3	TGTGCCAGCAGCGTCACGGGACTACCAACAGATACGCAGTATTTT	CASSVTGLPTDTQYF
TRBD2	.	TRBV6-6	TRBJ2-2	TGTGCCAGCAGGGCGGGGGGGGGCACCGGGGAGCTGTTTTTT	CASRAGGGTGELFF
.	once	TRBV30	TRBJ2-3	TGTGCCTGGAGGGACCGGGCGGGGTACGGGACAGATACGCAGTATTTT	CAWRDRAGYGTDTQYF
TRBD2	once	TRBV5-4	TRBJ2-5	TGTGCCAGCAGCCCGGGACTAGCGGGGGGCCGACAAGAGACCCAGTACTTC	CASSPGLAGGRQETQYF
.	.	TRBV9	TRBJ2-1	TGTGCCAGCAGCGTAGGGTGGCACGAGCAGTTCTTC	CASSVGWHEQFF
.	few	TRBV19	TRBJ1-3	TGTGCCAGTAGCCCCACAGTTCACTCTGGAAACACCATATATTTT	CASSPTVHSGNTIYF
.	.	TRBV25-1	TRBJ2-3	TGTGCCAGCAGTGAACGTGATACGCAGTATTTT	CASSERDTQYF
TRBD1	.	TRBV7-2	TRBJ2-1	TGTGCCAGCACTAAAAAACCGGGACAGGGTATACATGAGCAGTTCTTC	CASTKKPGQGIHEQFF
TRBD1	.	TRBV5-1	TRBJ1-4	TGCGCCAGCAGGTTGACAGGGGACAATGAAAAACTGTTTTTT	CASRLTGDNEKLFF
TRBD1	.	TRBV6-6	TRBJ2-5	TGTGCCAGCAGTCCATTCGAGGGGGCTCGGGAGACCCAGTACTTC	CASSPFEGARETQYF
TRBD1	.	TRBV15	TRBJ2-1	TGTGCCACCAGCAGAGACAAGGGGACCGGGACAGGGAGCGGGGATTACAATGAGCAGTTCTTC	CATSRDKGTGTGSGDYNEQFF
.	once	TRBV19	TRBJ1-2	TGTGCCAGTAGGAGTGGGGCAGGTCGGTATGGCTACACCTTC	CASRSGAGRYGYTF
.	.	TRBV28	TRBJ2-5	TGTGCCAGCAGTTTACTGGACTTTAAGTACCAAGAGACCCAGTACTTC	CASSLLDFKYQETQYF
TRBD1	.	TRBV11-2	TRBJ1-5	TGTGCCAGCAGCTCGTTGACAGGGCCGCGCAATCAGCCCCAGCATTTT	CASSSLTGPRNQPQHF
.	.	TRBV2	TRBJ1-5	TGTGCCAGCAGTACAGGGAAAGGAGGCAATCAGCCCCAGCATTTT	CASSTGKGGNQPQHF
.	.	TRBV30	TRBJ2-7	TGTGCCTGGAAAGCGCTGGGTACCTCCTACGAGCAGTACTTC	CAWKALGTSYEQYF
.	once	TRBV9	TRBJ2-4	TGTGCCAGCAGCGTATTACCCACAGGTGTAGCCAAAAACATTCAGTACTTC	CASSVLPTGVAKNIQYF
TRBD2	.	TRBV2	TRBJ2-1	TGTGCCAGCAGTGACAGGACTAGCGGGGGGTCGCACAATGAGCAGTTCTTC	CASSDRTSGGSHNEQFF
TRBD1	.	TRBV5-6	TRBJ1-2	TGTGCCAGCAGCGCAATTGGGGACCGGGACAGTAACTATGGCTACACCTTC	CASSAIGDRDSNYGYTF